This is a list of T cell receptor beta chains from one sample in a study of cytomegalovirus exposure and HLA in healthy donors. Here immunoSEQ multiplex PCR was the method, and the copy in TCRdb shows in-frame clones only, minus some. The sample has over 200,000 clones; 70% to 90% are singletons. Sequenced input: PBMCs. Receptors originate from a young woman in good health and CMV-seronegative. Both conserved end residues are part of each CDR3. D genes are given only for firm matches. Clone size is given for some rows only: seen once, a few or many times, or a class if the clone is expanded.

CASSLDPVNTEAFF	TGTGCCAGCAGCTTAGATCCGGTGAACACTGAAGCTTTCTTT	.	TRBJ1-1	.	14	TRBV7-6
CASSTDSIRETQYF	TGTGCCAGTAGTACGGACAGCATCAGGGAGACCCAGTACTTC	.	TRBJ2-5	.	14	TRBV19
CASSETSPYEQYF	TGTGCCAGCAGTGAGACTAGCCCCTACGAGCAGTACTTC	TRBD2	TRBJ2-7	few	13	TRBV2
CASSLGTSNAGELFF	TGTGCCAGCTCATTGGGGACTAGTAACGCCGGGGAGCTGTTTTTT	TRBD2	TRBJ2-2	few	15	TRBV7-3
CASSLGPGADYEQYF	TGTGCCAGCAGCTTAGGCCCTGGGGCCGACTACGAGCAGTACTTC	.	TRBJ2-7	.	15	TRBV7-2
CASSGTSRDTDTQYF	TGCGCCAGCAGCGGGACTAGTCGGGACACAGATACGCAGTATTTT	TRBD2	TRBJ2-3	.	15	TRBV5-1
CSVEDLSGWSSYNEQFF	TGCAGCGTTGAAGATCTAAGCGGATGGAGCTCCTACAATGAGCAGTTCTTC	.	TRBJ2-1	.	17	TRBV29-1
CASSLEVGLAGAVDTQYF	TGTGCCAGCAGCTTAGAGGTCGGACTAGCGGGAGCGGTAGATACGCAGTATTTT	TRBD2	TRBJ2-3	once	18	TRBV11-2
CASSLTGKRDQPQHF	TGTGCCAGCAGCTTAACGGGGAAACGGGATCAGCCCCAGCATTTT	.	TRBJ1-5	.	15	TRBV7-2
CASSIGTEAFF	TGTGCCAGCAGTATCGGCACTGAAGCTTTCTTT	.	TRBJ1-1	.	11	TRBV28
CAISPTSGTDTQYF	TGTGCCATCAGCCCGACTAGCGGGACAGATACGCAGTATTTT	TRBD2	TRBJ2-3	.	14	TRBV10-3
CASSLKREGEQYF	TGTGCCAGCAGCTTAAAGCGGGAGGGTGAGCAGTACTTC	TRBD2	TRBJ2-7	.	13	TRBV7-8
CASSPRLGAGAEETQYF	TGTGCCAGCAGCCCACGATTGGGGGCGGGAGCGGAAGAGACCCAGTACTTC	.	TRBJ2-5	.	17	TRBV11-1
CAIAAVGGAKTLQFF	TGTGCCATCGCAGCGGTGGGAGGGGCAAAAACCTTGCAGTTCTTC	TRBD2	TRBJ2-1	once	15	TRBV10-3
CASSLAGGARGYGYTF	TGTGCCAGCAGCTTGGCTGGCGGGGCGCGGGGCTATGGCTACACCTTC	.	TRBJ1-2	.	16	TRBV5-4
CASSGEGAHSYNEQFF	TGTGCCAGTTCGGGTGAGGGTGCCCACTCCTACAATGAGCAGTTCTTC	.	TRBJ2-1	.	16	TRBV27
CASSQESGVPTDTQYF	TGCGCCAGCAGCCAAGAGTCAGGGGTTCCCACAGATACGCAGTATTTT	.	TRBJ2-3	.	16	TRBV4-3
CASSPQSAIGTSDDNEQFF	TGTGCCAGCAGCCCCCAATCCGCTATCGGGACTAGCGATGACAATGAGCAGTTCTTC	TRBD2	TRBJ2-1	few	19	TRBV4-2
CASSPGTGGLGPQETQYF	TGTGCCAGCAGCCCCGGGACAGGGGGCCTAGGCCCTCAAGAGACCCAGTACTTC	TRBD1	TRBJ2-5	.	18	TRBV5-4
CASSLEQNTGELFF	TGTGCCAGCAGCTTAGAACAGAACACCGGGGAGCTGTTTTTT	.	TRBJ2-2	.	14	TRBV7-6
CASSQAAGPHNEQFF	TGTGCCAGCAGCCAAGCAGCGGGGCCCCACAATGAGCAGTTCTTC	TRBD2	TRBJ2-1	.	15	TRBV4-2
CASRDRRSYEQYF	TGTGCCAGTAGGGACAGACGCTCCTACGAGCAGTACTTC	TRBD1	TRBJ2-7	.	13	TRBV2
CASSLAGGGWGEQYF	TGTGCCAGCAGCTTAGCGGGGGGGGGCTGGGGCGAGCAGTACTTC	.	TRBJ2-7	.	15	TRBV7-6
CASSLVGRGPDQPQHF	TGTGCCAGCAGTTTAGTAGGCAGGGGTCCCGATCAGCCCCAGCATTTT	.	TRBJ1-5	.	16	TRBV28
CAWSMERGLGQPQHF	TGTGCCTGGAGTATGGAACGGGGTCTGGGTCAGCCCCAGCATTTT	.	TRBJ1-5	.	15	TRBV30
CASSTYDPYEQYF	TGTGCCAGCAGTACATATGATCCCTACGAGCAGTACTTC	.	TRBJ2-7	.	13	TRBV28
CSAAVTDTQYF	TGCAGTGCGGCAGTCACAGATACGCAGTATTTT	.	TRBJ2-3	.	11	TRBV20-1
CASSFEGRGDTEAFF	TGTGCCAGCAGTTTCGAGGGGAGGGGGGACACTGAAGCTTTCTTT	.	TRBJ1-1	.	15	TRBV27
CASRRESPAAEAFF	TGTGCCAGCAGGAGGGAATCCCCCGCCGCTGAAGCTTTCTTT	.	TRBJ1-1	.	14	TRBV7-3
CASCLAGGFSYNEQFF	TGCGCCAGTTGCCTAGCGGGAGGGTTTTCCTACAATGAGCAGTTCTTC	TRBD2	TRBJ2-1	.	16	TRBV10-1
CASTDDRYEQYF	TGTGCCAGCACAGATGACAGATACGAGCAGTACTTC	.	TRBJ2-7	.	12	TRBV6-6
CASSSDSNSGNTIYF	TGTGCCAGCAGCTCAGACAGCAACTCTGGAAACACCATATATTTT	.	TRBJ1-3	few	15	TRBV7-2
CASRPLTLGANVLTF	TGTGCCAGCAGGCCACTAACTCTGGGGGCCAACGTCCTGACTTTC	.	TRBJ2-6	.	15	TRBV6-5
CASSLSNGQGAFF	TGTGCCAGCAGTTTATCCAACGGACAGGGGGCCTTCTTT	TRBD1	TRBJ1-1	.	13	TRBV28
CASTTLAGFTDTQYF	TGTGCCAGCACCACACTAGCGGGTTTCACAGATACGCAGTATTTT	TRBD2	TRBJ2-3	.	15	TRBV28
CASSSGLAASTDTQYF	TGTGCCAGCAGCTCGGGACTAGCAGCTAGCACAGATACGCAGTATTTT	TRBD2	TRBJ2-3	.	16	TRBV11-3
CASSQAVRVSSYNEQFF	TGTGCCAGCAGCCAAGCTGTGCGGGTTAGCTCCTACAATGAGCAGTTCTTC	.	TRBJ2-1	.	17	TRBV4-2
CASSLFREKLKTNEKLFF	TGTGCCAGCAGCTTGTTCAGAGAGAAACTAAAAACTAATGAAAAACTGTTTTTT	.	TRBJ1-4	.	18	TRBV5-6
CASSEAGGPGYF	TGTGCCAGCAGTGAAGCCGGCGGTCCGGGGTATTTT	.	TRBJ2-3	.	12	TRBV25-1
CASSRRSTSAYNEQFF	TGTGCCAGCAGCCGGAGGTCCACTAGCGCTTACAATGAGCAGTTCTTC	TRBD2	TRBJ2-1	.	16	TRBV7-2
CASSQDGQVAPYEQYF	TGCGCCAGCAGCCAAGATGGGCAGGTGGCCCCCTACGAGCAGTACTTC	.	TRBJ2-7	.	16	TRBV4-3
CASSSGQGGYEQYF	TGTGCCAGCAGCTCGGGACAGGGGGGATACGAGCAGTACTTC	TRBD1	TRBJ2-7	.	14	TRBV5-4
CASSLLGAAGANVLTF	TGTGCCAGCAGTTTATTGGGAGCGGCTGGGGCCAACGTCCTGACTTTC	.	TRBJ2-6	.	16	TRBV27